This T cell receptor beta chain was found in a study of blood T cell repertoires in COVID-19. Study-wide background: Sites in the United States, Italy and Spain provided acute and convalescent COVID-19 samples.

CDR1 is SGHDN and CDR2 is FVKESK in the germline V gene. Trimming removed 4 bases from V and 2 bases from J; junction bases left unmatched: 5. This CDR3 spans 14 amino acids. Repertoires were generated with immunoSEQ multiplex PCR, while TCRdb's copy carries only in-frame clones and drops some. The sample comprises roughly 230,000 clones, roughly 84% of which are singletons, and about 3.8% rests with the top ten. This clonotype was obtained from a woman aged 80 or older with acute or convalescent COVID-19. This sequence joins TRBV14 and TRBJ2-7; TRBD1 aligns across 7 bases. The sequencing sample was made of peripheral blood. The CDR3, as DNA: TGTGCCAGCAGCCCAGGGACAGCCACCTACGAGCAGTACTTC. Protein: CASSPGTATYEQYF.